The clone carrying this T cell receptor (beta chain) has more than one count but fewer than ten. The same CDR3 can be traced to other DNA sequences in this sample. Use of 60 Vbeta and 13 Jbeta primers characterized the PCR. Libraries were prepared by immunoSEQ multiplex PCR; TCRdb keeps only in-frame clonotypes and omits some of them. Counted here are 75,000 to 90,000 clones, more than 60% occurring once; the ten biggest clones make up roughly 13%. The entry originates in a study of cytomegalovirus exposure and HLA in healthy donors. The sequence came from a human donor in good health. The material sequenced was PBMCs.

The CDR3 region is CASSYDRSSGNTIYF. In DNA, the CDR3 is TGTGCCAGCAGTTACGACAGAAGCTCTGGAAACACCATATATTTT. J is TRBJ1-3 and V is TRBV6-5, with D perhaps matching TRBD1 (5 bases). Germline loops: CDR1 MNHEY, CDR2 SVGAGI. This CDR3 has 15 amino acids. Trimming took 2 bases from V and 0 from J, leaving 8 bases between them.